This TCR beta chain was found in a study of spatial heterogeneity in lung cancer. Across the whole study: Beta-chain sequences consistently outnumbered alpha-chain sequences in detection.

Time point described: sample taken at primary tumor resection. Unsorted whole RNA from tumor, nontumor lung or frozen PBMC underwent sequencing. Samples were donated by 72 untreated early-stage non-small cell lung cancer patients. This clonotype was found many times. V was trimmed by 1 base and J by 6 bases, leaving 17 bases between them. Per germline, CDR1 MNHNY and CDR2 SVGAGI (reference sequence). There are 16 residues in the CDR3. Every TCR cDNA molecule bore a unique molecular identifier. TCRdb fed the 5' RACE reads into MiXCR, producing one record per CDR3 protein. The table includes 2,500 or so distinct CDR3 sequences, roughly an eighth detected once.

The TCR sequence derives from a male donor with early-stage non-small cell lung cancer. The genes are TRBV6-6 and TRBJ2-3; D not certain. The specimen comprised PBMCs, sampled at surgery. The CDR3 sequence is CASSYYSFPPTDTQYF. CDR3 in DNA: TGTGCCAGCAGTTACTACTCCTTTCCCCCCACGGATACGCAGTATTTT.